The 29 T cell receptor beta chains presented below share a single source sample, sequenced in a study of human T cells and chemical hapten exposure. TCRdb called the RACE reads again in MiXCR, with one record for every CDR3 protein. The sample lists some 360,000 distinct CDR3 sequences, roughly 4.6% occurring once. Specified time point: pre-sensitization, week 0. This sample's treatment: therapeutic diphenylcyclopropenone sensitization with weekly scalp DPC. Sequenced here: whole blood, sampled in connection with sensitization to the hapten diphenylcyclopropenone (DPC). The receptors come from a woman aged 45 to 65 with alopecia areata. Some clones in this sample may be carry-over from other donors' samples.

This clonotype was seen a few times. The CDR3 DNA sequence: TGTGCCAGCACCCAGGCAGGGGAGGGCAATCAGCCCCAGCATTTT. As protein: CASTQAGEGNQPQHF. V is TRBV12-3 or TRBV12-4 and J is TRBJ1-5; a possible D gene is TRBD1 (6 bases). V was trimmed by 7 bases and J by 2 bases, leaving 15 bases between them. The CDR3 consists of 15 residues.

This clonotype was observed a few times. The chain is built from TRBV4-2 and TRBJ2-3; 11 bases line up with TRBD2. The CDR3 has 16 residues. Germline V CDR1 and CDR2: LGHNA, YNFKEQ. V lost 3 bases and J lost 0; bases outside the gene matches: 2. CDR3 protein: CASSHSGGASTDTQYF. The CDR3 nucleotides are TGTGCCAGCAGCCATAGCGGGGGGGCAAGCACAGATACGCAGTATTTT.

This clonotype occurred a few times. The gene calls are TRBV28 and TRBJ1-1, with D hard to call. CDR3 length: 14 amino acids. V was shortened by 6 bases and J by 7 bases, with 18 bases between the two germline ends. Germline lookup yields CDR1 MDHEN and CDR2 SYDVKM. The CDR3 loop is CASSPSEDLIEAFF. The DNA of the CDR3 is TGTGCCAGCAGCCCATCGGAGGATTTGATTGAAGCTTTCTTT.

There are many counts of this clonotype. One end of the junction fails to match germline, which may point to a read error. The chain couples TRBV5-1 to TRBJ1-6, with a weak D call TRBD1 (5 bases). The CDR3 length is 13 residues. Germline V CDR1 and CDR2: SGHRS, YFSETQ. CDR3 sequence: CASSLGRDSPLHF. The CDR3, as DNA: TGTGCCAGCAGTTTAGGCAGGGATTCACCCCTCCACTTT.

The chain combines TRBV6-5 with TRBJ2-3, with TRBD2 matching 13 bases. Germline V gives CDR1 MNHEY, CDR2 SVGAGI. Trimming cost V 6 bases and J 6 bases; bases outside gene matches: 6. The CDR3 extends over 15 amino acids. As DNA, the CDR3 is TGTGCCAGCAGGGAGACTAGCGGGGGGCGGGATACGCAGTATTTT. Its protein product is CASRETSGGRDTQYF.

This clonotype was counted at least ten times. The chain links TRBV7-2 to TRBJ2-3, with TRBD2 matching 15 bases. Germline V gene lookup returns CDR1 SGHTA and CDR2 FQGNSA. The trim removed 1 base at V and 0 bases at J, leaving 5 bases unmatched. The CDR3 loop spans 19 amino acids. In nucleotides, the CDR3 is TGTGCCAGCAGCTTAGATGGACTAGCGGGGGGGCGTAGCACAGATACGCAGTATTTT. This encodes CASSLDGLAGGRSTDTQYF.

The rearrangement uses TRBV7-2 and TRBJ2-6; D remains ambiguous. Trimming left V 0 bases short and J 4 bases short, with 7 bases between. CDR1 SGHTA and CDR2 FQGNSA come from the germline V gene. The CDR3 runs to 15 residues. The CDR3 DNA reads TGTGCCAGCAGCTTAGCCGTTCCAGGGGCCAACGTCCTGACTTTC. Translated, it gives CASSLAVPGANVLTF.

This clonotype has only a few counts. The chain has TRBV5-1 and TRBJ1-1; D is ambiguous. This CDR3 is 13 amino acids long. Germline V lookup: CDR1 SGHRS, CDR2 YFSETQ. Between the trimmed V and J ends, which lost 4 bases and 3 bases, there was a span of 10 bases. CDR3 sequence (DNA): TGCGCCAGCAGCGTAAAGGAGCACACTGAAGCTTTCTTT. Encoded protein: CASSVKEHTEAFF.

This clonotype has a handful of counts. This chain uses TRBV7-6 with TRBJ1-4; weak D call: TRBD1 (6 bases). Germline values: CDR1 SGHVS, CDR2 FNYEAQ. This CDR3 spans 17 amino acids. The V gene lost 3 bases and the J gene lost 7 bases, with 21 bases spanning the gap. The CDR3 spells CASSFPEVGGRTEKLFF. The CDR3 coding sequence is TGTGCCAGCAGCTTCCCCGAAGTGGGGGGCAGAACTGAAAAACTGTTTTTT.

The chain recombines TRBV28 with TRBJ2-7, with a tentative D call TRBD2 (6 bases). Germline assignment: CDR1 MDHEN and CDR2 SYDVKM. V lost 2 bases and J lost 1, with 12 bases in between. CDR3 length: 15 amino acids. The CDR3 here is CASSLGGGGSYEQYF. The DNA for the CDR3 is TGTGCCAGCAGTTTAGGGGGAGGCGGGTCCTACGAGCAGTACTTC.

The chain recombines TRBV2 with TRBJ2-3; 7 bases fit TRBD2. CDR3 length: 16 amino acids. The germline V gene has CDR1 SNHLY and CDR2 FYNNEI. V lost 6 bases to trimming and J lost 5 bases; unmatched junction nucleotides: 14. CDR3 DNA: TGTGCCAGCAGAGGCGGGACCCTCGGGAGGCAAGATACGCAGTATTTT. Its protein is CASRGGTLGRQDTQYF.

There are a few counts of this clonotype. The chain joins TRBV7-9 to TRBJ1-1, with no clear D. The CDR3 has 11 residues. V was shortened by 5 bases and J by 6 bases, with 7 bases between the two germline ends. CDR1 and CDR2 from the germline V gene are SEHNR and FQNEAQ (reference sequence). As DNA, the CDR3 is TGTGCCAGCAGCCCTGACTCTGAAGCTTTCTTT. As protein: CASSPDSEAFF.

There are many counts of this clonotype. CDR3 amino acids: CASSQAVTVGGEQYF. As DNA, the CDR3 is TGCGCCAGCAGCCAAGCCGTCACGGTTGGAGGTGAGCAGTACTTC. The rearrangement links TRBV4-1 to TRBJ2-7; D perhaps matches TRBD2 (5 bases). The CDR3 runs 15 residues. V lost 1 base to trimming and J lost 7 bases, with 17 bases between them. Germline V lookup: CDR1 MGHRA, CDR2 YSYEKL.

The CDR3 DNA sequence: TGTGCCAGCAGCTCATTCCAGGGGTACTACGAGCAGTACTTC. It specifies CASSSFQGYYEQYF. The V call is TRBV7-9, the J call TRBJ2-7; TRBD1 is a possible D gene (6 bases). Per the germline V gene, CDR1 is SEHNR and CDR2 is FQNEAQ (reference sequence). V lost 4 bases and J lost 3, with 13 bases in between. The CDR3 is 14 residues long.

This clonotype came up many times. The J gene is TRBJ2-3, the V gene TRBV29-1; D remains ambiguous. Germline CDR1 is SQVTM and CDR2 is ANQGSEA. The CDR3 is made up of 12 amino acids. V lost 1 base and J 6 bases, leaving 8 bases between the germline ends. CDR3 sequence reads: CSVEVNGDTQYF. CDR3 sequence (DNA): TGCAGCGTTGAAGTTAACGGGGATACGCAGTATTTT.

V and J are TRBV10-3 and TRBJ1-6, with D unclear. This CDR3 comprises 16 residues. V was shortened by 2 bases and J by 10 bases, with 18 bases between the two germline ends. Germline V gene lookup returns CDR1 ENHRY and CDR2 SYGVKD. CDR3 protein: CAISEGPRMKGSPLHF. In nucleotides, the CDR3 is TGTGCCATCAGTGAGGGGCCCCGTATGAAGGGCTCACCCCTCCACTTT.

This clonotype was counted at least ten times. J is TRBJ2-7 and V is TRBV5-1; 8 bases map to TRBD1. The CDR3 covers 12 residues. CDR1 and CDR2 from the germline V gene are SGHRS and YFSETQ. The ends lost 5 bases at V and 6 bases at J; junction bases unmatched: 4. The DNA for the CDR3 is TGCGCCAGCAGGACAGGGGCTGGCGAGCAGTACTTC. This translates into CASRTGAGEQYF.

This chain uses TRBV20-1 with TRBJ2-3; tentatively, D is TRBD2 (5 bases). Trimming removed 6 bases from V and 2 bases from J, with 12 bases in between. The CDR3 runs 13 residues. In germline, CDR1 is DFQATT, CDR2 SNEGSKA (reference sequence). The CDR3, as DNA: TGCAGTGCCGGGATTAGCTCCACAGATACGCAGTATTTT. Translating it yields CSAGISSTDTQYF.

This clonotype was counted ten times or more. The gene calls are TRBV11-1 and TRBJ2-7; D is perhaps TRBD2 (5 bases). Trimming cost V 0 bases and J 5 bases, with 11 bases left between them. Germline CDR1 SGHAT, CDR2 FQDESV (reference sequence). CDR3 size: 14 residues. The CDR3 protein is CASSLAQAAHEQYF. DNA for the CDR3: TGTGCCAGCAGCTTAGCCCAAGCGGCCCACGAGCAGTACTTC.

This clonotype has a count of ten or more. The chain is built from TRBV12-3 or TRBV12-4 and TRBJ1-6; no firm D call. Trimming left V 1 base short and J 7 bases short, with 8 bases between. This CDR3 spans 14 amino acids. The DNA of the CDR3 is TGTGCCAGCAGTTTAGAAAGCGCCAATTCACCCCTCCACTTT. Translated: CASSLESANSPLHF.

This clonotype was counted many times. The V gene is TRBV14, the J gene TRBJ2-5; a weak D match, TRBD2 (5 bases). The CDR3 consists of 14 residues. V shed 2 bases and J shed 9 bases, with 16 bases lying between them. CDR1 is SGHDN and CDR2 is FVKESK in the germline V gene. The CDR3 sequence is CASSQSGLQVAQYF. CDR3 coding DNA: TGTGCCAGCAGCCAATCAGGACTTCAAGTGGCCCAGTACTTC.

A few counts support this clonotype. The V and J genes are TRBV5-1 and TRBJ1-5; D possibly corresponds to TRBD1 (5 bases). CDR3 length: 15 amino acids. V lost 2 bases to trimming and J lost 4 bases, with 13 bases between them. Germline-derived CDR1 and CDR2 are SGHRS and YFSETQ. The DNA of the CDR3 is TGCGCCAGCAGCTTTGAGCCAGGGAAGAATCAGCCCCAGCATTTT. It encodes CASSFEPGKNQPQHF. Using reference TRBV5-1 and TRBJ1-5 for the parts outside the CDR3, the full variable domain is KAGVTQTPRYLIKTRGQQVTLSCSPISGHRSVSWYQQTPGQGLQFLFEYFSETQRNKGNFPGRFSGRQFSNSRSEMNVSTLELGDSALYLCASSFEPGKNQPQHFGDGTRLSIL.

This clonotype was seen ten or more times. V and J are TRBV29-1 and TRBJ2-5; 7 nucleotides agree with TRBD1. Trimming took 5 bases from V and 2 from J; bases not matched to a gene: 8. The CDR3 spans 14 residues. CDR1 is SQVTM and CDR2 is ANQGSEA in the germline V gene. CDR3 bases: TGCAGCGTTTATAGGGGGCGCGGACAAGAGACCCAGTACTTC. Translated, it gives CSVYRGRGQETQYF.

This clonotype has at least ten counts. V gene TRBV5-1 combines with J gene TRBJ2-5; D gene ambiguous. CDR1 SGHRS and CDR2 YFSETQ come from the germline V gene. Deletions cut 4 bases from V and 5 bases from J, with 12 bases between. The CDR3 has 13 amino acids. The CDR3 coding sequence is TGCGCCAGCAGCCCTCCGCCCTCCGAGACCCAGTACTTC. Amino acid sequence: CASSPPPSETQYF.

The rearrangement joins TRBV28 to TRBJ2-7, with D possibly matching TRBD1 (5 bases). Per germline, CDR1 MDHEN and CDR2 SYDVKM. CDR3 length equals 13 residues. The V gene lost 8 bases and the J gene lost 3 bases, with 14 bases spanning the gap. Here the CDR3 DNA reads TGTGCCAGCGGCGTGACAGCAAGCTACGAGCAGTACTTC. Its protein product is CASGVTASYEQYF.

This clonotype showed up just a few times. The chain employs TRBV6-6 and TRBJ1-3; no clear D. The CDR3 has 14 residues. Trimming shortened V by 7 bases and J by 0 bases, and 10 bases separated the two germline ends. The germline CDR1 and CDR2 sequences are MNHNY and SVGAGI (reference sequence). Written as DNA, the CDR3 is TGTGCCAGCATCGCGGCGAGCTCTGGAAACACCATATATTTT. It translates to CASIAASSGNTIYF.

This clonotype was observed a handful of times. The rearrangement uses TRBV4-3 and TRBJ2-3; the match to TRBD2 covers 10 bases. V lost 3 bases to trimming and J lost 4 bases; unmatched junction nucleotides: 7. Per germline, CDR1 LGHNA and CDR2 YSLEER. CDR3 length: 16 residues. CDR3 in amino acids: CASSHPSGSSADTQYF. In nucleotides, the CDR3 is TGCGCCAGCAGCCACCCTAGCGGGAGTTCGGCAGATACGCAGTATTTT.

This clonotype was seen ten or more times. The chain has TRBV29-1 and TRBJ1-1; 8 bases are shared with TRBD1. The V gene end was trimmed by 7 bases and the J gene end by 4 bases; junction bases not matched to a gene: 8. The CDR3 length is 13 residues. Germline loops: CDR1 SQVTM, CDR2 ANQGSEA. CDR3 loop: CSASQGEATEAFF. CDR3 nucleotide sequence: TGCAGCGCTTCACAGGGGGAGGCCACTGAAGCTTTCTTT.

This clonotype was counted at least ten times. The rearrangement uses TRBV6-5 and TRBJ2-7, with 8 bases lining up with TRBD2. The V and J ends lost 2 bases and 4 bases, in that order; junction bases with no gene match: 4. The length of the CDR3 is 14 residues. CDR1 MNHEY and CDR2 SVGAGI come from the germline V gene. The CDR3 DNA reads as TGTGCCAGCAGTTACGTAGCGGGGCAATACGAGCAGTACTTC. It encodes CASSYVAGQYEQYF.